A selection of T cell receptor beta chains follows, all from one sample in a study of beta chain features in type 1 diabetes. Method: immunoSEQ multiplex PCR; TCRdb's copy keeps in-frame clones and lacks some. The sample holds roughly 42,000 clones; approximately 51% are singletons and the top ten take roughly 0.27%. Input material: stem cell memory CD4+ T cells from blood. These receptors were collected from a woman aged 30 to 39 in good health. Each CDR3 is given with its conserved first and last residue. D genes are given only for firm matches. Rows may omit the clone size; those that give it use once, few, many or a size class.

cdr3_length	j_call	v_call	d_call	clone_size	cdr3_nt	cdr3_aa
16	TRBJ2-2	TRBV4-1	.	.	TGCGCCAGCAGCCAAGCACAGGGTGCCCGGTCCGGGGAGCTGTTTTTT	CASSQAQGARSGELFF
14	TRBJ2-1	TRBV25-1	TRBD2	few	TGTGCCAGCAGTGATCGGACTAGCGGGCGCGAGCAGTTCTTC	CASSDRTSGREQFF
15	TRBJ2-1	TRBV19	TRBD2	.	TGTGCCAGCAGACTAGCGGGACTAAGCTACAATGAGCAGTTCTTC	CASRLAGLSYNEQFF
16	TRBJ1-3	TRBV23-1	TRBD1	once	TGCGCCAGCAGTCAAGAATTCAGGGGGCGCGGAAACACCATATATTTT	CASSQEFRGRGNTIYF
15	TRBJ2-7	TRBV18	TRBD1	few	TGTGCCAGCTCACCCAAATCCGGGACAGGGGACGAGCAGTACTTC	CASSPKSGTGDEQYF
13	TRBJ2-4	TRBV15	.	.	TGTGCCACTTCAGGGAATACCAAAAACATTCAGTACTTC	CATSGNTKNIQYF
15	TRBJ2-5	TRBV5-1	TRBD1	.	TGCGCCAGCAGCTTGGGGACAGGGGCGGGGGAGACCCAGTACTTC	CASSLGTGAGETQYF
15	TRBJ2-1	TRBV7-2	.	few	TGTGCCAGCACAGCCCGCGGGCCGGCCTACAATGAGCAGTTCTTC	CASTARGPAYNEQFF
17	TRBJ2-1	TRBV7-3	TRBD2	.	TGTGCCAGCAGCCTCAATCCGGGGGGAGTCTCCTACAATGAGCAGTTCTTC	CASSLNPGGVSYNEQFF
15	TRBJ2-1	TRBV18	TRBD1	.	TGTGCCAGCTCACCACTAGGGACAGGGGTGAATGAGCAGTTCTTC	CASSPLGTGVNEQFF
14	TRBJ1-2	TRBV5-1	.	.	TGCGCCAGCAGCTTGGACAGAACGGTCTATGGCTACACCTTC	CASSLDRTVYGYTF
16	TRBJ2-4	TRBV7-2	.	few	TGTGCCAGCAGCTTAAGTGGGGCCGTAGCCAAAAACATTCAGTACTTC	CASSLSGAVAKNIQYF
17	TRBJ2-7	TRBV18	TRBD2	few	TGTGCCAGCTCAGCCCTAGCGGGAGTCGAAAGTTCCTACGAGCAGTACTTC	CASSALAGVESSYEQYF
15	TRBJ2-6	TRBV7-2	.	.	TGTGCCAGCAGCTTAGTCAGGGCTGGGGCCAACGTCCTGACTTTC	CASSLVRAGANVLTF
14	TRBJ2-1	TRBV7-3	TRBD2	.	TGTGCCAGCAGCCGAAGCGGGAGTAAGGATGAGCAGTTCTTC	CASSRSGSKDEQFF
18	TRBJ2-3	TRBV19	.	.	TGTGCCAGTAGTATTGAAAAGGTGGCCGGGTCGGGCACAGATACGCAGTATTTT	CASSIEKVAGSGTDTQYF
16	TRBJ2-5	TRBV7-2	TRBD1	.	TGTGCCAGCAGCCCTCAGGGGGCGTATTTAGAAGAGACCCAGTACTTC	CASSPQGAYLEETQYF
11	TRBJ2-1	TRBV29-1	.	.	TGCAGCGTTGCATCCAGAAATGAGCAGTTCTTC	CSVASRNEQFF
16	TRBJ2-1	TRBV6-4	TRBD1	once	TGTGCCAGCAGTGATTACTCCGGGACAGGGAGCACTGAGCAGTTCTTC	CASSDYSGTGSTEQFF
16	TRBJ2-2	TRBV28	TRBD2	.	TGTGCCAGCAGTTTAAGCCTAGCGGAGAACACCGGGGAGCTGTTTTTT	CASSLSLAENTGELFF
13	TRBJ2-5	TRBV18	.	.	TGTGCCAGCTCACCGGGAGAACAAGAGACCCAGTACTTC	CASSPGEQETQYF
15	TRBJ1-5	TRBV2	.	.	TGTGCCAGCAGAGAACAGGGCCTGAGAAATCAGCCCCAGCATTTT	CASREQGLRNQPQHF
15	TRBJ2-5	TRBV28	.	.	TGTGCCAGCAGTTCCCCGGGAACAACCGGGGAGACCCAGTACTTC	CASSSPGTTGETQYF
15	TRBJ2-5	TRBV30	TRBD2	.	TGTGCCTGGAGTCATGGGACTAGCGGGAAAGAGACCCAGTACTTC	CAWSHGTSGKETQYF
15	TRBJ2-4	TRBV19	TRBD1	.	TGTGCCAGTACCACGGACAGGGGGCGAGGAAACATTCAGTACTTC	CASTTDRGRGNIQYF
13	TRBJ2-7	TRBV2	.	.	TGTGCCAGCATCCGGGACATGCTTTACGAGCAGTACTTC	CASIRDMLYEQYF
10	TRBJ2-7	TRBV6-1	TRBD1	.	TGTGCCAGCAGGACAGGGCAGCAGTACTTC	CASRTGQQYF
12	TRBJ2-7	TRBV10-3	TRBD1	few	TGTGCCGTCACGGGACAGGGGTACGAGCAGTACTTC	CAVTGQGYEQYF
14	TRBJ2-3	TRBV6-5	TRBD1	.	TGTGCCAGCAGTTGGGACAGGTTCACAGATACGCAGTATTTT	CASSWDRFTDTQYF
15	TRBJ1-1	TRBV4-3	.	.	TGCGCCAGCAGCCGTAATACCCTGGCGGGAAATGAAGCTTTCTTT	CASSRNTLAGNEAFF
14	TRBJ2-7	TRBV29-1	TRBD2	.	TGCAGCGTTGAAGGTCTAGCGGGAGATTACGAGCAGTACTTC	CSVEGLAGDYEQYF
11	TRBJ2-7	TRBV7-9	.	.	TGTGCCAGCAGCCCTTCCTACGAGCAGTACTTC	CASSPSYEQYF
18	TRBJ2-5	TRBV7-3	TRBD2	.	TGTGCCAGCAGCTCTGGTGGGGGGACTAGCGGGAGTAAAGAGACCCAGTACTTC	CASSSGGGTSGSKETQYF